One sample yielded the 29 T cell receptor beta chains listed below, sequenced in a study of shared clonotypes between healthy human individuals. Data came from immunoSEQ multiplex PCR; TCRdb stores just in-frame clones and leaves some out. The repertoire has approximately 1,500,000 clones, roughly 98% of them found once; the top ten carry approximately 0.44%. Material for sequencing was naive CD4+ T cells sorted from blood. Sample subset: CD45RA+ positively selected. All receptors come from a man aged 25 to 40 in good health.

J is TRBJ2-1 and V is TRBV5-4, with TRBD2 as a possible D gene (5 bases). Trimming removed 1 base from V and 8 bases from J, with 13 bases in between. The CDR3 covers 14 residues. Germline V gene data show CDR1 as SGHNT and CDR2 as YYREEE (reference sequence). CDR3 DNA: TGTGCCAGCAGCTTGCCGGGATTGGGTGATGAGCAGTTCTTC. Protein product: CASSLPGLGDEQFF.

The rearrangement joins TRBV7-7 to TRBJ2-7; TRBD1 matches at 8 bases. V lost 6 bases to trimming and J lost 1 base; unmatched junction nucleotides: 5. Germline V gene data show CDR1 as SSHAT and CDR2 as FNYEAQ (reference sequence). This CDR3 comprises 14 residues. For the CDR3, the DNA is TGTGCCAGCAGTCCGGGACAGGCTTCCTACGAGCAGTACTTC. Translating gives CASSPGQASYEQYF.

The J gene is TRBJ1-3, the V gene TRBV15; no reliable D call. The ends were cut back, 0 bases at V and 0 bases at J, with 6 bases in the middle. CDR1 and CDR2 from the germline V gene are LNHNV and YYDKDF (reference sequence). The CDR3 contains 15 residues. The CDR3 is CATSREASSGNTIYF. The CDR3 DNA is TGTGCCACCAGCAGAGAGGCGAGCTCTGGAAACACCATATATTTT.

The sample holds one count of this clone. The gene calls are TRBV5-8 and TRBJ1-4; D remains ambiguous. Germline V gives CDR1 SGHTS, CDR2 YDEGEE. The CDR3 consists of 16 residues. V shed 0 bases and J shed 0 bases, with 9 bases lying between them. The CDR3 loop reads CASSLGRLATNEKLFF. The DNA of the CDR3 is TGTGCCAGCAGCTTGGGCAGGCTTGCAACTAATGAAAAACTGTTTTTT.

V usage is TRBV7-2 and J usage is TRBJ2-7; 12 bases fit TRBD2. Germline V gene lookup returns CDR1 SGHTA and CDR2 FQGNSA. This CDR3 has 14 amino acids. The trim removed 3 bases at V and 5 bases at J, leaving 2 bases unmatched. CDR3 nucleotide sequence: TGTGCCAGCAGCTTTAGGACTAGCGGGAACGAGCAGTACTTC. This gives the protein CASSFRTSGNEQYF.

This chain joins TRBV5-4 and TRBJ1-2, with a weak D call TRBD1 (6 bases). Trimming shortened V by 3 bases and J by 5 bases, and 23 bases separated the two germline ends. This CDR3 comprises 17 residues. The germline gives CDR1 SGHNT, CDR2 YYREEE (reference sequence). The CDR3 sequence is CASSYPMMGGAGYGYTF. CDR3 nucleotides: TGTGCCAGCAGCTACCCCATGATGGGGGGCGCGGGGTATGGCTACACCTTC.

CDR3: CASSLGGIDAYEQYF. The CDR3 nucleotides are TGTGCCAGCTCACTCGGTGGGATCGACGCCTACGAGCAGTACTTC. The chain has TRBV18 and TRBJ2-7, with D unclear. Between the trimmed V and J ends, which lost 4 bases and 2 bases, there was a span of 15 bases. CDR1 and CDR2 (germline): KGHSH, LQKENI. This CDR3 has 15 residues.

The chain links TRBV6-1 to TRBJ1-2, with D possibly being TRBD1 (5 bases). Trimming took off 6 bases at V and 2 bases at J, with 10 bases between the two ends. The V gene's germline CDR1 is MNHNS and CDR2 SASEGT. CDR3 length: 13 residues. The CDR3, as DNA: TGTGCCAGCAGCAGGGCGCGAAACTATGGCTACACCTTC. It specifies CASSRARNYGYTF.

The rearrangement uses TRBV28 and TRBJ2-3; TRBD2 agrees at 7 bases. The CDR3 consists of 15 residues. Unmatched junction bases numbered 7, after V lost 5 bases and J lost 2 bases. CDR1 MDHEN and CDR2 SYDVKM come from the germline V gene. The CDR3 is CASSPASGYTDTQYF. CDR3 in DNA: TGTGCCAGCAGTCCGGCTAGCGGATACACAGATACGCAGTATTTT.

This chain joins TRBV19 and TRBJ1-5; unclear D gene. Looked up from germline, CDR1 is LNHDA and CDR2 is SQIVND (reference sequence). CDR3 size: 12 residues. The germline V and J ends were trimmed by 10 bases and 11 bases, with 18 bases remaining between them. This chain's CDR3 is CATADGLWTQHF. CDR3 coding DNA: TGTGCCACCGCGGACGGCCTCTGGACCCAGCATTTT.

This chain links TRBV5-3 with TRBJ1-5, with D maybe TRBD1 (6 bases). TRBV5-3 is identified as an open reading frame with a role that is uncertain. The V gene lost 5 bases and the J gene lost 4 bases, with 22 bases spanning the gap. The CDR3 runs to 17 residues. The DNA for the CDR3 is TGTGCCAGAAGTTCAAAAAAAACAGGGTCGGGGAATCAGCCCCAGCATTTT. This codes for CARSSKKTGSGNQPQHF.

V is TRBV18 and J is TRBJ1-4; D not certain. The CDR3 is made up of 15 amino acids. Germline V gene lookup returns CDR1 KGHSH and CDR2 LQKENI. With 0 bases removed from V and 5 bases from J, the gap between germline ends came to 10 bases. CDR3 in amino acids: CASSPPSQRNEKLFF. The CDR3 nucleotides are TGTGCCAGCTCACCACCCTCTCAGAGGAATGAAAAACTGTTTTTT.

CDR3 sequence: CASSLTVQGPGQPQHF. The CDR3 region has the DNA TGTGCCAGCAGTTTAACTGTCCAGGGCCCAGGCCAGCCCCAGCATTTT. The chain recombines TRBV27 with TRBJ1-5, with D tentatively TRBD1 (5 bases). Germline V CDR1 and CDR2: MNHEY, SMNVEV (reference sequence). The CDR3 runs to 16 residues. The V and J ends lost 2 bases and 7 bases respectively, with 18 bases between them.

The chain recombines TRBV7-8 with TRBJ2-7; D not resolved. Trimming cost V 0 bases and J 7 bases, with 10 bases left between them. Looked up from germline, CDR1 is SGHVS and CDR2 is FQNEAQ. CDR3 length equals 13 residues. The CDR3 coding sequence is TGTGCCAGCAGCTTAGCGCTCTTGCGGGAGCAGTACTTC. Its protein is CASSLALLREQYF.

The chain uses TRBV5-4 and TRBJ2-1, with unresolved D. V was clipped by 0 bases and J by 0 bases, with 16 bases between them. The germline gives CDR1 SGHNT, CDR2 YYREEE (reference sequence). The length of the CDR3 is 18 residues. The chain's CDR3 is CASSLGVRPASSYNEQFF. In DNA form, the CDR3 reads TGTGCCAGCAGCTTGGGCGTACGGCCCGCTAGCTCCTACAATGAGCAGTTCTTC.

The chain has TRBV7-2 and TRBJ2-1, with TRBD2 as a possible D gene (6 bases). CDR1 and CDR2 from the germline V gene are SGHTA and FQGNSA. This CDR3 spans 19 amino acids. V dropped 0 bases and J dropped 7 bases, with 25 bases sitting between them. This CDR3 is CASSLAIGGSGLFRNEQFF. The CDR3 DNA sequence: TGTGCCAGCAGCTTAGCGATTGGGGGTAGCGGACTTTTTAGGAATGAGCAGTTCTTC.

The rearrangement uses TRBV18 and TRBJ2-3, with TRBD1 matching 8 bases. Germline V CDR1 and CDR2: KGHSH, LQKENI. The CDR3 has 13 amino acids. V shed 8 bases and J 6 bases; nucleotides not matched to a gene: 7. The CDR3 region is CASTDRASDTQYF. CDR3 sequence (DNA): TGTGCCAGCACGGACAGGGCGAGCGATACGCAGTATTTT.

This chain joins TRBV18 and TRBJ2-3; D is perhaps TRBD2 (6 bases). CDR1 is KGHSH and CDR2 is LQKENI in the germline V gene. The length of the CDR3 is 16 residues. Trimming left V 3 bases short and J 5 bases short, with 18 bases between. CDR3 amino acids: CASSPGVSGAGDTQYF. CDR3 bases: TGTGCCAGCTCACCGGGTGTGTCGGGAGCGGGAGATACGCAGTATTTT.

The rearrangement links TRBV10-3 to TRBJ2-3, with D unclear. V dropped 6 bases and J dropped 4 bases, with 5 bases sitting between them. The CDR3 spans 11 residues. CDR1 is ENHRY, CDR2 SYGVKD, per germline. The CDR3 region has the DNA TGTGCCATCAGAAACGCAGATACGCAGTATTTT. Translation: CAIRNADTQYF.

In DNA form, the CDR3 reads TGCGCCAGCAGGATCCGACAGGGGTACACCGGGGAGCTGTTTTTT. This encodes CASRIRQGYTGELFF. The chain links TRBV5-1 to TRBJ2-2; 8 positions match TRBD1. Unmatched junction bases numbered 6, after V lost 5 bases and J lost 3 bases. Germline CDR1 reads SGHRS; CDR2 reads YFSETQ. This CDR3 is built from 15 residues.

This chain joins TRBV2 and TRBJ2-2; the D gene is possibly TRBD2 (5 bases). Trimming took 3 bases from V and 6 from J, leaving 8 bases between them. The CDR3 is 13 residues long. Looked up from germline, CDR1 is SNHLY and CDR2 is FYNNEI. The CDR3 DNA is TGTGCCAGCAGTGATCCGGGGTCCGGGGAGCTGTTTTTT. Its protein product is CASSDPGSGELFF.

The chain is built from TRBV7-9 and TRBJ2-2; D is undetermined. The length of the CDR3 is 16 residues. Deletions cut 1 base from V and 8 bases from J, with 17 bases between. The germline V gene encodes CDR1 SEHNR and CDR2 FQNEAQ (reference sequence). CDR3 loop: CASSLDGPPLSGELFF. The CDR3 DNA reads as TGTGCCAGCAGCTTAGATGGCCCCCCCTTGTCGGGGGAGCTGTTTTTT.

This clone was detected once. The gene calls are TRBV7-9 and TRBJ1-2, with 10 positions matching TRBD1. This CDR3 is built from 16 residues. Germline V gene lookup returns CDR1 SEHNR and CDR2 FQNEAQ (reference sequence). V trimming: 3 bases; J trimming: 5 bases; junction bases outside the gene matches: 9. CDR3 sequence reads: CASSLKGTGEGYGYTF. The CDR3 region has the DNA TGTGCCAGCAGCTTGAAAGGGACAGGGGAAGGATATGGCTACACCTTC.

The chain joins TRBV5-1 to TRBJ2-1, with 8 bases aligning to TRBD2. This CDR3 is built from 15 residues. Germline assignment: CDR1 SGHRS and CDR2 YFSETQ. Trimming removed 5 bases from V and 6 bases from J; junction bases left unmatched: 10. The CDR3 loop reads CASSEGTSFSNEQFF. In nucleotides, the CDR3 is TGCGCCAGCAGTGAGGGGACTAGTTTTTCCAATGAGCAGTTCTTC.

V gene TRBV27 combines with J gene TRBJ2-3; D gene uncertain. The CDR3 extends over 15 amino acids. Germline values: CDR1 MNHEY, CDR2 SMNVEV (reference sequence). V was clipped by 5 bases and J by 2 bases, with 14 bases between them. The CDR3 spells CASSTIVRNTDTQYF. CDR3 nucleotides: TGTGCCAGCAGTACGATCGTCCGAAACACAGATACGCAGTATTTT.

The chain joins TRBV9 to TRBJ2-3; 8 positions agree with TRBD1. The CDR3 loop spans 15 amino acids. The trim removed 0 bases at V and 5 bases at J, leaving 5 bases unmatched. The V gene's germline CDR1 is SGDLS and CDR2 YYNGEE. In DNA form, the CDR3 reads TGTGCCAGCAGCGTAGGCAGGGGGCAAGGAGATACGCAGTATTTT. It codes for CASSVGRGQGDTQYF.

The chain carries TRBV5-4 and TRBJ1-2; D is possibly TRBD1 (6 bases). CDR3 length: 12 amino acids. Germline V gives CDR1 SGHNT, CDR2 YYREEE (reference sequence). Trimming shortened V by 3 bases and J by 6 bases, and 9 bases separated the two germline ends. The CDR3 sequence: CASSWNRDGYTF. The CDR3 DNA reads TGTGCCAGCAGCTGGAACAGGGATGGCTACACCTTC. Combining the CDR3 with reference TRBV5-4 and TRBJ1-2 gives the whole variable domain ETGVTQSPTHLIKTRGQQVTLRCSSQSGHNTVSWYQQALGQGPQFIFQYYREEENGRGNFPPRFSGLQFPNYSSELNVNALELDDSALYLCASSWNRDGYTFGSGTRLTVV.

This rearrangement joins TRBV5-5 to TRBJ1-3, with 9 bases lining up with TRBD1. V lost 6 bases and J lost 0; bases outside the gene matches: 4. CDR3 size: 15 residues. Germline V gene data show CDR1 as SGHKS and CDR2 as YYEKEE (reference sequence). For the CDR3, the DNA is TGTGCCAGCACCTGGACAGGGGCCTCTGGAAACACCATATATTTT. This gives the protein CASTWTGASGNTIYF.

This chain links TRBV2 with TRBJ2-2; TRBD1 matches at 8 bases. In germline, CDR1 is SNHLY, CDR2 FYNNEI. Trimming removed 8 bases from V and 1 base from J; junction bases left unmatched: 3. CDR3 length: 14 amino acids. The DNA of the CDR3 is TGTGCCAGCGACAGGGGCCAGAACACCGGGGAGCTGTTTTTT. Its translation: CASDRGQNTGELFF.